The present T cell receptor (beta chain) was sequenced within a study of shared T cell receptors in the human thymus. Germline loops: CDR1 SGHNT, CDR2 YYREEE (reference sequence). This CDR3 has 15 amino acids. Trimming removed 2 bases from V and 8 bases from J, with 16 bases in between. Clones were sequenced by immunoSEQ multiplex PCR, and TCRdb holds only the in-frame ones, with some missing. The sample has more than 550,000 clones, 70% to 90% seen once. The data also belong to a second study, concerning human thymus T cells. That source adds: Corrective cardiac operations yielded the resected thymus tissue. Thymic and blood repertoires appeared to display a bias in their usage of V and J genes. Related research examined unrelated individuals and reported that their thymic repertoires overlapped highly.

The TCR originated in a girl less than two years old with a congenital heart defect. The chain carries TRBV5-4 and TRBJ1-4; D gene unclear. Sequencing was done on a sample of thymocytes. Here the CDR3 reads CASSFSSLRGEKLFF. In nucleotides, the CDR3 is TGTGCCAGCAGCTTCTCCAGCCTCAGAGGGGAAAAACTGTTTTTT.